The present TCR beta chain was sequenced within a study of T cell responses to AZD1222 COVID-19 vaccine. Whole-study results and caveats: A reported finding is that nearly half of spike-specific TCRs target unmutated variant regions. The donor group comprised mostly white British people and more females; the analysis possibly underestimated clonal diversity.

Second-dose timings of about 4 or about 12 weeks were pooled. The germline V gene encodes CDR1 MNHEY and CDR2 SVGAGI. The CDR3 has 11 amino acids. V was trimmed by 5 bases and J by 7 bases, leaving 8 bases between them. Measured with immunoSEQ multiplex PCR; TCRdb has only the in-frame clones, and not every one. This sample has 150,000 to 200,000 clones, with 90% to 95% found just once. For this clone: The antigen remains undetermined.

The genes are TRBV6-5 and TRBJ1-1; D is possibly TRBD1 (5 bases). This receptor was taken from an adult who received the AZD1222 COVID-19 vaccine. Source: peripheral blood, taken 28 days after the second AZD1222 dose. CDR3 coding DNA: TGTGCCAGCAGTCAGGGAGTTGAAGCTTTCTTT. Amino acids: CASSQGVEAFF.